A single sample gave rise to the 13 T cell receptor beta chains below, sequenced in a study of cytomegalovirus exposure and HLA in healthy donors. Primers for the PCR totalled 60 Vbeta and 13 Jbeta. Libraries were prepared by immunoSEQ multiplex PCR; TCRdb keeps only in-frame clonotypes and omits some of them. The data show around 120,000 clones, with approximately 78% seen just once and roughly 8.2% held by the top ten. The sample comprised PBMCs. These receptor sequences come from a woman aged 35 to 49 in good health and CMV-seropositive.

The CDR3 is CASSLVSSGGINTQYF. In DNA, the CDR3 is TGTGCCAGCAGCTTAGTGTCTAGCGGGGGGATTAATACGCAGTATTTT. The chain is built from TRBV11-2 and TRBJ2-3; 11 bases map to TRBD2. V lost 1 base to trimming and J lost 7 bases; unmatched junction nucleotides: 7. The CDR3 is made up of 16 amino acids. CDR1 SGHAT and CDR2 FQNNGV come from the germline V gene. The full variable domain, rest sourced from reference TRBV11-2 and TRBJ2-3, is EAGVAQSPRYKIIEKRQSVAFWCNPISGHATLYWYQQILGQGPKLLIQFQNNGVVDDSQLPKDRFSAERLKGVDSTLKIQPAKLEDSAVYLCASSLVSSGGINTQYFGPGTRLTVL.

J is TRBJ1-6 and V is TRBV5-6; D call uncertain. CDR3 length equals 16 residues. The V end lost 3 bases, the J end lost 7 bases, and 17 bases lay between the germline ends. Germline lookup yields CDR1 SGHDT and CDR2 YYEEEE. For the CDR3, the DNA is TGTGCCAGCAGCTGGCCGAGAGGGCGCCCAAATTCACCCCTCCACTTT. Translated: CASSWPRGRPNSPLHF.

The chain uses TRBV6-5 and TRBJ1-2, with 7 bases fitting TRBD1. The germline gives CDR1 MNHEY, CDR2 SVGAGI. V dropped 0 bases and J dropped 6; count of bases not matched to a gene: 7. The CDR3 spans 15 residues. The CDR3 coding sequence is TGTGCCAGCAGTTACTCAATCTCGACAGGGAATGGCTACACCTTC. It specifies CASSYSISTGNGYTF.

This clone has just a few counts. The chain uses TRBV28 and TRBJ1-2, with a tentative D call TRBD1 (6 bases). The CDR3 is 15 amino acids. The V gene's germline CDR1 is MDHEN and CDR2 SYDVKM. Trimming stripped 5 bases from V and 0 bases from J, with 13 bases between. The CDR3 DNA reads TGTGCCAGCAGTCGTCAGGGGCCCCCTAACTATGGCTACACCTTC. Protein: CASSRQGPPNYGYTF.

The chain combines TRBV7-2 with TRBJ1-1, with 9 bases matching TRBD1. The CDR3 consists of 14 residues. The V segment lost 4 bases and the J segment 4 bases; nucleotides outside the gene matches: 4. Per the germline V gene, CDR1 is SGHTA and CDR2 is FQGNSA. The CDR3 DNA reads as TGTGCCAGCAGCTCCCAGGACAGGGGCACTGAAGCTTTCTTT. As protein: CASSSQDRGTEAFF.

The chain links TRBV4-1 to TRBJ1-5, with D possibly TRBD1 on 6 matching bases. Germline assignment: CDR1 MGHRA and CDR2 YSYEKL. The CDR3 runs 15 residues. The germline V and J ends were trimmed by 2 bases and 0 bases, with 8 bases remaining between them. CDR3 amino acids: CASSQTGNSNQPQHF. Written as DNA, the CDR3 is TGCGCCAGCAGCCAAACAGGGAATAGCAATCAGCCCCAGCATTTT.

This chain links TRBV18 with TRBJ1-2; 7 bases map to TRBD1. Germline values: CDR1 KGHSH, CDR2 LQKENI. The CDR3 totals 13 residues. J lost 7 bases, V lost 4 bases, and 6 bases had no gene match. The CDR3 spells CASSQGAEPGYTF. In DNA form, the CDR3 reads TGTGCCAGCTCACAGGGGGCTGAACCTGGCTACACCTTC.

This chain joins TRBV2 and TRBJ2-7; D is undetermined. Germline assignment: CDR1 SNHLY and CDR2 FYNNEI. V was shortened by 5 bases and J by 2 bases, with 10 bases between the two germline ends. The CDR3 loop spans 13 amino acids. CDR3 in DNA: TGTGCCAGCAGTCAGGTCCTCGCCTACGAGCAGTACTTC. It translates to CASSQVLAYEQYF.

The V gene is TRBV6-1, the J gene TRBJ2-1, with 11 bases identical to TRBD2. Trimming cost V 4 bases and J 8 bases; bases outside gene matches: 7. The germline V gene encodes CDR1 MNHNS and CDR2 SASEGT. The CDR3 is made up of 15 amino acids. The CDR3 DNA sequence: TGTGCCAGCAGTGTACTAGCGGGGGAAAACGATGAGCAGTTCTTC. Protein: CASSVLAGENDEQFF.

This chain connects TRBV29-1 to TRBJ1-2, with 9 bases that match TRBD1. V lost 0 bases and J lost 4; bases outside the gene matches: 3. The CDR3 spans 14 residues. Germline V gene sequence: CDR1 SQVTM, CDR2 ANQGSEA. The CDR3 DNA is TGCAGCGTTGAAGATGACAGGGGGATCTATGGCTACACCTTC. Its translation is CSVEDDRGIYGYTF.

The chain links TRBV5-6 to TRBJ1-2; D gene uncertain. The CDR3 loop spans 11 amino acids. Trimming cost V 3 bases and J 4 bases, with 4 bases left between them. The germline CDR1 and CDR2 sequences are SGHDT and YYEEEE. The CDR3 region is CASSYIYGYTF. The CDR3 DNA reads TGTGCCAGCAGCTACATCTATGGCTACACCTTC.

The rearrangement links TRBV29-1 to TRBJ2-7; the match to TRBD2 covers 10 bases. J was trimmed by 3 bases and V by 1 base; bases with no gene match: 9. Per germline, CDR1 SQVTM and CDR2 ANQGSEA. The CDR3 covers 16 residues. The CDR3 loop is CSVEGPLAGGYYEQYF. The CDR3 DNA reads TGCAGCGTTGAAGGGCCCTTAGCGGGGGGTTACTACGAGCAGTACTTC.

The chain employs TRBV5-1 and TRBJ1-1; TRBD1 might be the D (6 bases). This CDR3 is built from 15 residues. Germline CDR1 and CDR2: SGHRS and YFSETQ. Trimming pared 8 bases from V and 1 base from J, leaving 18 bases between. Written as DNA, the CDR3 is TGCGCCAGTCAGATTGACGGGACACCGAACACTGAAGCTTTCTTT. As protein: CASQIDGTPNTEAFF.